A selection of T cell receptor beta chains follows, all from one sample in a study of cytomegalovirus exposure and HLA in healthy donors. Assay used: immunoSEQ multiplex PCR; TCRdb lists only in-frame clones, some missing. The sample has some 160,000 clones, 77% seen once. Sequencing was performed on PBMCs. The source is a woman aged 30 to 39 in good health and CMV-seronegative. The CDR3 runs from the conserved cysteine through the conserved F or W. D genes are given only for firm matches. Not all rows give a size; the values are once, few, many and, for expanded clones, a class.

v_gene	abundance	d_gene	j_gene	CDR3nt	CDR3aa
TRBV6-1	NA	TRBD1	TRBJ1-2	TGTGCCAGCAGTGAAGAATGGCAGGGGGCTATCTATGGCTACACCTTC	CASSEEWQGAIYGYTF
TRBV7-9	few	NA	TRBJ2-1	TGTTCCAGCAGCCCGCTCGGGGTTAGTCTGCAGTTCTTC	CSSSPLGVSLQFF
TRBV10-3	NA	TRBD1	TRBJ1-2	TGTGCCATCAGTGCCCTCCTGGGACAGGGGGCAAGGAATGGCTACACCTTC	CAISALLGQGARNGYTF
TRBV2	few	NA	TRBJ2-7	TGTGCCAGCAGTGTCCGCTACGAGCAGTACTTC	CASSVRYEQYF
TRBV29-1	NA	TRBD1	TRBJ1-4	TGCAGCGTTCAAACAGGGGACGGTAATGAAAAACTGTTTTTT	CSVQTGDGNEKLFF
TRBV10-3	few	NA	TRBJ2-1	TGTGCCATCAAAGCGGAACCTAACTACAATGAGCAGTTCTTC	CAIKAEPNYNEQFF
TRBV19	NA	NA	TRBJ1-5	TGTGCCAGTAGTTACGCGGCTGGAAATAATCAGCCCCAGCATTTT	CASSYAAGNNQPQHF
TRBV9	NA	TRBD1	TRBJ2-2	TGTGCCAGCAGCGTAGGTCAGGGGGCAGGCGGGGAGCTGTTTTTT	CASSVGQGAGGELFF
TRBV19	NA	NA	TRBJ1-1	TGTGCCAGTAGTTTCCGGGAGCCTAACACTGAAGCTTTCTTT	CASSFREPNTEAFF
TRBV7-8	NA	NA	TRBJ1-1	TGTGCCAGCAGCCCTAGGAGGGGAAACACTGAAGCTTTCTTT	CASSPRRGNTEAFF
TRBV20-1	NA	NA	TRBJ1-4	TGCAGTGCTAGTGCGGGTGAAAAACTGTTTTTT	CSASAGEKLFF
TRBV30	NA	TRBD1	TRBJ1-2	TGTGCCTGGAGTGTACTAAGGGGGCATGGCTACACCTTC	CAWSVLRGHGYTF
TRBV9	NA	TRBD2	TRBJ2-1	TGTGCCAGCAGCGTAGCGGGAGGGCCCTACAATGAGCAGTTCTTC	CASSVAGGPYNEQFF
TRBV7-9	NA	NA	TRBJ2-6	TGTGCCAGCAGCCACCGGGATAACGTCTCTGGGGCCAACGTCCTGACTTTC	CASSHRDNVSGANVLTF
TRBV27	NA	NA	TRBJ2-3	TGTGCCAGCAGTCTCGAGACAGGTTTTACAGATACGCAGTATTTT	CASSLETGFTDTQYF
TRBV5-1	NA	TRBD1	TRBJ2-3	TGCGCCAGCGCTGACAGGGCCACAGATACGCAGTATTTT	CASADRATDTQYF
TRBV2	NA	NA	TRBJ1-5	TGTGCCAGCAGCACAGGTACTCAGCCCCAGCATTTT	CASSTGTQPQHF
TRBV10-3	once	NA	TRBJ1-6	TGTGCCATCAGTGAGTCGCGGGGCCAGAATTCACCCCTCCACTTT	CAISESRGQNSPLHF
TRBV19	NA	TRBD1	TRBJ1-5	TGTGCCAGTAGTACAGAAGACAGGGCTACTCAGCCCCAGCATTTT	CASSTEDRATQPQHF
TRBV15	NA	NA	TRBJ1-6	TGTGCCACCAGCAGAGATCAGGGCTTTAGACCCCTCCACTTT	CATSRDQGFRPLHF
TRBV5-1	NA	NA	TRBJ2-1	TGCGCCAGCAGCCCTGACAGGCCTGGGAACAATGAGCAGTTCTTC	CASSPDRPGNNEQFF
TRBV19	NA	NA	TRBJ1-4	TGTGCCAGTAGTACAGGGCTTAATGAAAAACTGTTTTTT	CASSTGLNEKLFF
TRBV7-9	NA	NA	TRBJ2-3	TGTGCCAGCAGCAAACGGGTTCTCAGCACAGATACGCAGTATTTT	CASSKRVLSTDTQYF
TRBV10-3	once	TRBD2	TRBJ2-1	TGTGCCACTACTCTCACTAGCGGGAGGGCCCCGTATGAGCAGTTCTTC	CATTLTSGRAPYEQFF
TRBV7-3	NA	NA	TRBJ2-2	TGTGCCAGCAGCTCGGGAGTCTCGAACACCGGGGAGCTGTTTTTT	CASSSGVSNTGELFF
TRBV9	NA	TRBD1	TRBJ2-7	TGTGCCAGCACCCCAGGACAGGGGGCCTACGAGCAGTACTTC	CASTPGQGAYEQYF
TRBV27	NA	NA	TRBJ2-7	TGTGCCAGCAGTTTCCCAGGACACTACGAGCAGTACTTC	CASSFPGHYEQYF
TRBV29-1	NA	TRBD2	TRBJ2-7	TGCAGCGTGATGATGTCCGGGGGGGCAGGGGAGCAGTACTTC	CSVMMSGGAGEQYF
TRBV5-6	few	TRBD1	TRBJ1-1	TGTGCCAGCAGCTTGGTGTTGGGACAGGGGAACACTGAGGCTTTCTTT	CASSLVLGQGNTEAFF
TRBV5-1	NA	TRBD2	TRBJ2-3	TGCGCCAGCAGCTTGGATACGGGGGGGACAGATACGCAGTATTTT	CASSLDTGGTDTQYF
TRBV27	NA	NA	TRBJ2-5	TGTGCCAGCAGTCTTCCTGGAGGAAGGGCTATCAAAGAGACCCAGTACTTC	CASSLPGGRAIKETQYF
TRBV27	NA	TRBD2	TRBJ2-1	TGTGCCAGCAGTTCCCTAGCGGTGTACAATGAGCAGTTCTTC	CASSSLAVYNEQFF
TRBV5-1	NA	TRBD2	TRBJ2-7	TGCGCCAGCAGCTCGAGCGGGGGAGCCTACGAGCAGTACTTC	CASSSSGGAYEQYF
TRBV14	NA	NA	TRBJ2-2	TGTGCCAGCAGCCAATTCGTGGGGGGGCCCTTCGGGGAGCTGTTTTTT	CASSQFVGGPFGELFF
TRBV6-5	NA	TRBD2	TRBJ2-5	TGTGCCAGCAGGTTTACCCGAACTAGCGAGGAGACCCAGTACTTC	CASRFTRTSEETQYF
TRBV28	once	TRBD1	TRBJ1-2	TGTGCCAGCAACGGACAGGGGCATTTCTATGGCTACACCTTC	CASNGQGHFYGYTF
TRBV6-6	few	TRBD2	TRBJ2-7	TGTGCCAGCAGACCCGGACTAGCGGGAGAGTACGAGCAGTACTTC	CASRPGLAGEYEQYF
TRBV25-1	few	TRBD1	TRBJ2-2	TGTGCCAGCTTTTTTTGGACAGGGAACGCGAACACCGGGGAGCTGTTTTTT	CASFFWTGNANTGELFF
TRBV6-6	NA	TRBD1	TRBJ1-1	TGTGCCAGCAGTAACACAGGGGGGGACACTGAAGCTTTCTTT	CASSNTGGDTEAFF
TRBV10-3	NA	TRBD2	TRBJ2-2	TGTGCCATCAGTTGGACTAGCGGGGGTGCCGGGGAGCTGTTTTTT	CAISWTSGGAGELFF
TRBV19	NA	NA	TRBJ2-2	TGTGCCAGTAGTGCCTGGGACTTCACCGGGGAGCTGTTTTTT	CASSAWDFTGELFF
TRBV10-3	few	NA	TRBJ1-1	TGTGCCATCAGTGCTGAAGAGGGTGAAGCTTTCTTT	CAISAEEGEAFF
TRBV7-3	NA	NA	TRBJ2-1	TGTTCCAGCAGTTTGTCCGGGACTCCGAAGTTCTTC	CSSSLSGTPKFF
TRBV7-2	NA	NA	TRBJ1-1	TGTGCCAGCAGCTTCCGCGGGCTGAACACTGAAGCTTTCTTT	CASSFRGLNTEAFF
TRBV5-1	NA	TRBD1	TRBJ2-3	TGCGCCAGCAGCCACGGGACAGGGGAAGATACGCAGTATTTT	CASSHGTGEDTQYF
TRBV4-1	NA	TRBD2	TRBJ2-3	TGCGCCAGCAGCCAAGATCTCCCTAGCGGACTCCGAGCACAGTATTTT	CASSQDLPSGLRAQYF
TRBV28	once	NA	TRBJ1-5	TGTGCCAGCAGGATCCCCCAGGGCTTCAATCAGCCCCAGCATTTT	CASRIPQGFNQPQHF
TRBV18	NA	TRBD1	TRBJ1-3	TGTGTCAGCTCATCCGACAGGGTGAACGGAAACACCATATATTTT	CVSSSDRVNGNTIYF
TRBV15	NA	TRBD2	TRBJ2-7	TGTGCCACCAGCAGCCTAGCGGGAGGCGGCTCCTACGAGCAGTACTTC	CATSSLAGGGSYEQYF
TRBV5-1	few	NA	TRBJ1-5	TGCGCCAGCAGCTTGGGACAAGGGAGGAATCAGCCCCAGCATTTT	CASSLGQGRNQPQHF
TRBV19	few	TRBD2	TRBJ2-7	TGTGCCAGTAGTGCTACCGGGGGGTCCTACGAGCAGTACTTC	CASSATGGSYEQYF
TRBV9	few	TRBD2	TRBJ2-3	TGTGCCAGCAGCCCTCTAGCGGGGGGGCTCTCCGGCACAGATACGCAGTATTTT	CASSPLAGGLSGTDTQYF